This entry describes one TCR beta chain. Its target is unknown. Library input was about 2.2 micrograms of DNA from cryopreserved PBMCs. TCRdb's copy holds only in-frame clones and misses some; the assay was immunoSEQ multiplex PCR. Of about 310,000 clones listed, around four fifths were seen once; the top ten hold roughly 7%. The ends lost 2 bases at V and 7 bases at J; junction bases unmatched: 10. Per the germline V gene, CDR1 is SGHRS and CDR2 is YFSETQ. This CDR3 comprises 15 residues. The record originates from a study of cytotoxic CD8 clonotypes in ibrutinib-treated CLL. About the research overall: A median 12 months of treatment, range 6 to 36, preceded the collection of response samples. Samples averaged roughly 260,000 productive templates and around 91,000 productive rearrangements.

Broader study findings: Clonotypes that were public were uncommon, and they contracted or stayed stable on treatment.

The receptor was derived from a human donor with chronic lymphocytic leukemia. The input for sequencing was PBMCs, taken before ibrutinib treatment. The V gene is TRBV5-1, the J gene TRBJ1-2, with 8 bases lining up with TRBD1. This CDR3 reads CASSLGAGGERGYTF. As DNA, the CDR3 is TGCGCCAGCAGCTTAGGGGCAGGGGGCGAGCGTGGCTACACCTTC. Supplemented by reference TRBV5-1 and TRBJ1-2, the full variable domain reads KAGVTQTPRYLIKTRGQQVTLSCSPISGHRSVSWYQQTPGQGLQFLFEYFSETQRNKGNFPGRFSGRQFSNSRSEMNVSTLELGDSALYLCASSLGAGGERGYTFGSGTRLTVV.